The 11 T cell receptor beta chains below were found in one sample sequenced in a study of shared clonotypes between healthy human individuals. Data came from immunoSEQ multiplex PCR; TCRdb stores just in-frame clones and leaves some out. Here the sample spans around 700,000 clones, under 80% being singletons. Sample: memory CD4+ T cells sorted from blood. Subset in this sample: CD45RA-negative fraction. These receptor sequences come from a woman in her 30s in good health.

The chain's CDR3 is CASSPLLAGGTETQYF. The CDR3 nucleotides read TGTGCCAGCAGCCCACTTCTAGCGGGAGGTACAGAGACCCAGTACTTC. The chain recombines TRBV7-9 with TRBJ2-5; 11 nucleotides match TRBD2. Germline CDR1 and CDR2: SEHNR and FQNEAQ (reference sequence). With V trimmed by 5 bases and J by 4 bases, 9 bases remained unmatched. The CDR3 extends over 16 amino acids.

Details on this clone: Other DNA sequences in the sample encode the same CDR3. This chain links TRBV6-5 with TRBJ1-2; the match to TRBD1 covers 10 bases. This CDR3 spans 13 amino acids. CDR1 and CDR2 (germline): MNHEY, SVGAGI. Unmatched junction bases numbered 2, after V lost 8 bases and J lost 2 bases. Here the CDR3 reads CASGDRGNYGYTF. In DNA, the CDR3 is TGTGCCAGCGGGGACAGGGGAAACTATGGCTACACCTTC.

CDR3 nucleotides: TGTGCCACCAGCAGAGATTCCCGGAACACTGAAGCTTTCTTT. This sequence encodes CATSRDSRNTEAFF. The chain has TRBV15 and TRBJ1-1; no reliable D call. The CDR3 covers 14 residues. V lost 0 bases and J lost 1, with 6 bases in between. The germline CDR1 and CDR2 sequences are LNHNV and YYDKDF (reference sequence). The full variable domain, in which reference TRBV15 and TRBJ1-1 provide the parts outside the CDR3, is DAMVIQNPRYQVTQFGKPVTLSCSQTLNHNVMYWYQQKSSQAPKLLFHYYDKDFNNEADTPDNFQSRRPNTSFCFLDIRSPGLGDTAMYLCATSRDSRNTEAFFGQGTRLTVV.

The chain combines TRBV11-3 with TRBJ2-1; possible D gene TRBD1, 5 bases. The CDR3 covers 15 residues. Germline CDR1 SGHNT, CDR2 YENEEA. V dropped 1 base and J dropped 4 bases, with 11 bases sitting between them. CDR3 nucleotides: TGTGCCAGCAGCTTAGGACCCGACAGTTACAATGAGCAGTTCTTC. Its protein is CASSLGPDSYNEQFF.

There are a few counts of this clone. The V gene is TRBV2, the J gene TRBJ2-5; TRBD2 might be the D (7 bases). The CDR3 spans 15 residues. CDR1 SNHLY and CDR2 FYNNEI come from the germline V gene. Trimming cost V 1 base and J 5 bases, with 14 bases left between them. In nucleotides, the CDR3 is TGTGCCAGCAGTGAAGAGGGGGGGCGCCATGAGACCCAGTACTTC. Protein product: CASSEEGGRHETQYF.

A few counts support this clone. DNA of the CDR3: TGTGCCAGCAGCGTCGACAGATTTGAAGCTTTCTTT. The encoded protein is CASSVDRFEAFF. The V gene is TRBV7-9, the J gene TRBJ1-1, with TRBD1 as a possible D gene (5 bases). The CDR3 is made up of 12 amino acids. The V and J ends lost 5 bases and 7 bases respectively, with 11 bases between them. Germline loops: CDR1 SEHNR, CDR2 FQNEAQ (reference sequence).

The V call is TRBV14, the J call TRBJ2-1, with TRBD2 matching 13 bases. Per germline, CDR1 SGHDN and CDR2 FVKESK. This CDR3 is 15 amino acids long. The V segment lost 3 bases and the J segment 8 bases; nucleotides outside the gene matches: 4. CDR3 amino acids: CASSQGLAGNYEQFF. The DNA for the CDR3 is TGTGCCAGCAGCCAGGGACTAGCGGGAAACTATGAGCAGTTCTTC.

A word on this clone: One base away lies a much larger clone, so this may be a sequencing read error. V gene TRBV5-1 combines with J gene TRBJ1-5, with D maybe TRBD1 (5 bases). V was trimmed by 3 bases and J by 0 bases, leaving 7 bases between them. There are 14 residues in the CDR3. The germline V gene encodes CDR1 SGHRS and CDR2 YFSETQ. The CDR3 DNA is TGCGCCAGCAGCTGGGACGATAGCAATCAGCCCCAGCATTTT. Its translation is CASSWDDSNQPQHF.

Notes on this clone: A junction end diverges from the germline sequence, so it may reflect a read error. The V and J genes are TRBV5-5 and TRBJ2-2; D is unresolved. Germline CDR1 reads SGHKS; CDR2 reads YYEKEE (reference sequence). There are 14 residues in the CDR3. The CDR3 reads CARSFQSNTGELFF. In DNA, the CDR3 is TGTGCCAGAAGCTTCCAGTCGAACACCGGGGAGCTGTTTTTT.

J is TRBJ2-6 and V is TRBV19, with D possibly matching TRBD1 (6 bases). The V end lost 3 bases, the J end lost 0 bases, and 15 bases lay between the germline ends. Germline V CDR1 and CDR2: LNHDA, SQIVND (reference sequence). The CDR3 covers 18 residues. DNA for the CDR3: TGTGCCAGTAGTATTATTCCAGGGGTCCTCTCTGGGGCCAACGTCCTGACTTTC. Translation: CASSIIPGVLSGANVLTF.

The chain couples TRBV10-3 to TRBJ1-1; tentative D call: TRBD1 (5 bases). Germline loops: CDR1 ENHRY, CDR2 SYGVKD. CDR3 length: 15 residues. V lost 1 base and J 4 bases, leaving 13 bases between the germline ends. CDR3 DNA sequence: TGTGCCATCAGTGAGTTCCAGGGCGGCGGCACTGAAGCTTTCTTT. Translated, it gives CAISEFQGGGTEAFF.